The text below deals with one TCR beta chain. Germline CDR1 is KGHDR and CDR2 is SFDVKD. This CDR3 has 11 amino acids. Deletions cut 9 bases from V and 7 bases from J, with 11 bases between. The data were obtained in a study of blood T cell repertoires in COVID-19. Overall study context: COVID-19 samples, acute and convalescent, were from the United States, Italy and Spain. PBMCs, B-cell-depleted T cells, or T cells provided the cDNA or gDNA that made up the material.

Methods used by the authors: Amplification of reference gene primers was used by the study to estimate nucleated cell counts. TCRdb keeps only in-frame clones here, not all; method: immunoSEQ multiplex PCR. The V and J calls and clone size come from that table; D and trimming were worked out from the DNA. This table holds about 210,000 clones, 89% found once. The rearrangement links TRBV24-1 to TRBJ1-1; unclear D gene. The sequence came from a woman between 40 and 50 years old with acute or convalescent COVID-19. The source material was peripheral blood. This CDR3 reads CATESFDEAFF. As DNA, the CDR3 is TGTGCCACCGAGTCTTTTGATGAAGCTTTCTTT.